The T cell receptor (beta chain) described here comes from a study of cytomegalovirus exposure and HLA in healthy donors (TCRdb year 2017). About the investigation overall: According to a later analysis, the roughly 120 validation repertoires were produced on the same platform as the 666 repertoires of the first cohort. In addition to the first cohort of 650 to 800 subjects, a separate validation cohort of some 120 different subjects was used. The study was designed to test whether signatures of past pathogen exposure could be identified by cataloging public T cell receptors. The study combined high-throughput TCR immunosequencing, statistical association of individual TCRs with disease status, and machine learning to predict cytomegalovirus infection status.

The method was the immunoSEQ multiplex PCR assay. On the authors' methods: A statistical classification framework was built to diagnose cytomegalovirus status from the catalog of TCR beta chain sequences. The immuneACCESS repertoire file appears here via TCRdb, limited to in-frame rearrangements. These files lack a portion of the clones; in checked studies, under half of the deficit traces to unresolved V genes, and the cause of the others is not known. The DNA was the basis for D and trimming; V, J and clone size are from that table. For this sample there are roughly 140,000 clones; around 90% appear just once. The top ten hold about 3.5% of the sample. Donors formed part of the validation cohort, which comprised 120 or so subjects and was distinct from the first cohort of 666 subjects. Relative to germline, V is missing 4 bases and J is missing 2 bases, with 5 bases of the junction outside any gene match. CDR1 and CDR2, per the germline V gene, are MGHRA and YSYEKL. The cysteine opens and the phenylalanine closes a CDR3 of 16 amino acids. Only the CDR3 part of the read is kept: 48 bases, read in frame from the first base.

General conclusions and limits of the study: Across donors, most TCR sequences were observed very rarely, whereas some public TCRs were present in many individuals. A few of the identified cytomegalovirus-associated TCR beta chains were confirmed in vitro to be specific for cytomegalovirus antigens. Subsequent analysis determined that TCRs grouped into clusters in the first cohort also showed a tendency toward co-occurrence across the 130 or so validation repertoires, and 90% to 95% of cluster scores exceeded 0. A total of roughly 160 TCR beta chains were listed by the study as associated with cytomegalovirus. The authors suggested that the approach could potentially be extended to other disease states and immunological phenotypes. In both the original and validation cohorts, the classifier was reported to diagnose cytomegalovirus status with high specificity and sensitivity. All 120 or so repertoires were used to score co-occurrence in the validation cohort in a later analysis, because that analysis had no HLA typing for the cohort.

Only one count was recorded for this clone. It has no known antigen specificity. No base quality information exists; no much larger clone differs at one position. The sequence joins TRBV4-1 to TRBJ2-7; TRBD2 lines up with 13 middle nucleotides. The sequencing sample was made of PBMCs. The receptor was isolated from a woman younger than 30 in good health and CMV-seropositive. The CDR3: CASSPTTSGGTYEQYF. The nucleotide sequence is TGCGCCAGCAGCCCGACGACTAGCGGGGGGACCTACGAGCAGTACTTC.